The clone carrying this T cell receptor beta chain was observed a few times. The antigen remains unidentified. This entry comes from a study of blood T cells in healthy people across ages. V was trimmed by 3 bases and J by 3 bases, leaving 12 bases between them. The CDR3 loop spans 15 amino acids. A second roughly 6 to 11 cycle PCR used barcoded and J-beta primers. MiXCR, applied by TCRdb to the 5' RACE reads, yields one record per CDR3 protein. Of around 850,000 distinct CDR3 sequences listed, 35% to 40% were seen once; the top ten hold about an eighth. General study findings and limits: Older age went with lower TCR beta diversity per million T cells, in a roughly linear way.

The J gene is TRBJ1-5, the V gene TRBV12-3 or TRBV12-4, with a possible D match to TRBD1 (6 bases). The source material was blood. The sequence was obtained from a man aged 18 to 35 in good health. The CDR3 loop is CASSFAGGANQPQHF. CDR3 nucleotide sequence: TGTGCCAGCAGTTTCGCGGGGGGGGCCAATCAGCCCCAGCATTTT.